One sample yielded the 30 T cell receptor beta chains listed below, sequenced in a study of Graves' ophthalmopathy and Graves' hyperthyroidism. CDR3 regions of TCR beta were amplified from RNA transcripts. HTBI primers served in a first-round RT-PCR, which a second-round multiplex PCR followed. TCRdb fed the multiplex PCR reads into MiXCR, producing one record per CDR3 protein. Altogether approximately 700,000 distinct CDR3 sequences are present, roughly 40% being singletons, with the ten largest covering roughly 45%. Input material: peripheral blood. Receptors originate from an adult man with Graves' ophthalmopathy.

For this clonotype: The junction differs from germline at one of its ends, possibly a read error. The rearrangement links TRBV4-1 to TRBJ1-5; D is perhaps TRBD1 (5 bases). This CDR3 region has 14 residues. Germline V gene data show CDR1 as MGHRA and CDR2 as YSYEKL. CDR3 protein: CASSQLDSSQPQHF. In DNA form, the CDR3 reads TGCGCCAGCAGCCAACTCGACAGCAGTCAGCCCCAGCATTTT.

V is TRBV2 and J is TRBJ2-3; D unresolved. V was clipped by 4 bases and J by 2 bases, with 13 bases between them. The germline V gene has CDR1 SNHLY and CDR2 FYNNEI. The CDR3 loop spans 15 amino acids. The CDR3 DNA is TGTGCCAGCAGTGGTCCGACGGGTTTCACAGATACGCAGTATTTT. Its translation is CASSGPTGFTDTQYF.

The J gene is TRBJ2-7, the V gene TRBV12-3 or TRBV12-4; D possibly corresponds to TRBD2 (6 bases). This CDR3 has 11 residues. V dropped 8 bases and J dropped 4 bases, with 9 bases sitting between them. DNA for the CDR3: TGTGCCAGCGGTAGCGGTTACGAGCAGTACTTC. Protein: CASGSGYEQYF.

This clonotype was counted a single time. This rearrangement joins TRBV29-1 to TRBJ2-5; D possibly matches TRBD1 or TRBD2 (5 bases each). Between the trimmed V and J ends, which lost 4 bases and 5 bases, there was a span of 14 bases. Germline CDR1 and CDR2: SQVTM and ANQGSEA. This CDR3 is 13 amino acids long. The CDR3 DNA is TGCAGCGTTGTGTCAGGGAGCTGGGAGACCCAGTACTTC. This sequence encodes CSVVSGSWETQYF.

The V and J genes are TRBV28 and TRBJ1-2, with D possibly matching TRBD1 (6 bases). The CDR3 covers 14 residues. The germline CDR1 and CDR2 sequences are MDHEN and SYDVKM. Deletions cut 3 bases from V and 1 base from J, with 9 bases between. CDR3 DNA: TGTGCCAGCAGTTTTGGACAGCATAACTATGGCTACACCTTC. Translated, it gives CASSFGQHNYGYTF.

The V and J genes are TRBV19 and TRBJ2-5, with 8 nucleotides matching TRBD2. Germline assignment: CDR1 LNHDA and CDR2 SQIVND (reference sequence). This CDR3 has 14 amino acids. V gave up 8 bases and J gave up 2 bases; unmatched junction bases: 7. The CDR3 DNA reads as TGTGCCAGTCGGGGGGGCCTCTTACAAGAGACCCAGTACTTC. Translated: CASRGGLLQETQYF. Full variable domain (missing parts from reference TRBV19 and TRBJ2-5): DGGITQSPKYLFRKEGQNVTLSCEQNLNHDAMYWYRQDPGQGLRLIYYSQIVNDFQKGDIAEGYSVSREKKESFPLTVTSAQKNPTAFYLCASRGGLLQETQYFGPGTRLLVL.

The chain recombines TRBV25-1 with TRBJ2-7, with 11 positions matching TRBD2. There are 17 residues in the CDR3. The J segment lost 1 base and the V segment lost 6 bases, leaving 11 bases of the junction unmatched. Germline V gene lookup returns CDR1 MGHDK and CDR2 SYGVNS. The chain's CDR3 is CASSPMSGTSGSYEQYF. The CDR3 coding sequence is TGTGCCAGCAGCCCCATGTCCGGGACTAGCGGTTCCTACGAGCAGTACTTC.

This clonotype was recorded at least ten times. V gene TRBV29-1 combines with J gene TRBJ1-1; D is perhaps TRBD1 (5 bases). Trimming removed 4 bases at V and 1 base at J, with 10 bases between. The CDR3 has 13 amino acids. Germline values: CDR1 SQVTM, CDR2 ANQGSEA. CDR3 in amino acids: CSVAAGRNTEAFF. In nucleotides, the CDR3 is TGCAGCGTTGCCGCAGGGCGGAACACTGAAGCTTTCTTT.

The chain has TRBV20-1 and TRBJ1-2; 10 nucleotides line up with TRBD1. Germline V CDR1 and CDR2: DFQATT, SNEGSKA (reference sequence). This CDR3 has 14 residues. V gave up 1 base and J gave up 5 bases; unmatched junction bases: 4. The CDR3 DNA reads as TGCAGTGCTAGAGCGGGGACAGGGGTTTATGGCTACACCTTC. Encoded protein: CSARAGTGVYGYTF.

This clonotype was picked up one time. J is TRBJ2-5 and V is TRBV10-1; D gene uncertain. This CDR3 comprises 17 residues. In germline, CDR1 is WNHNN, CDR2 SYGVQD (reference sequence). The V gene lost 3 bases and the J gene lost 2 bases, with 19 bases spanning the gap. CDR3 loop: CASSEGSVERRQETQYF. CDR3 nucleotide sequence: TGCGCCAGCAGTGAAGGCAGCGTTGAGCGCAGACAAGAGACCCAGTACTTC.

This clonotype was seen many times. The chain has TRBV7-2 and TRBJ2-5; D is undetermined. The CDR3 has 11 residues. Trimming removed 5 bases from V and 9 bases from J, with 10 bases in between. Germline V gives CDR1 SGHTA, CDR2 FQGNSA. CDR3 amino acids: CASSQLRAQYF. CDR3 DNA: TGTGCCAGCAGCCAACTGCGCGCCCAGTACTTC. The entire variable domain, with the rest obtained from reference TRBV7-2 and TRBJ2-5, is as follows: GAGVSQSPSNKVTEKGKDVELRCDPISGHTALYWYRQSLGQGLEFLIYFQGNSAPDKSGLPSDRFSAERTGGSVSTLTIQRTQQEDSAVYLCASSQLRAQYFGPGTRLLVL.

This clonotype was recorded a few times. The gene calls are TRBV13 and TRBJ2-7, with TRBD1 identical over 8 bases. The CDR3 spans 15 residues. CDR1 and CDR2 from the germline V gene are PRHDT and FYEKMQ (reference sequence). The J segment lost 6 bases and the V segment lost 5 bases, leaving 12 bases of the junction unmatched. Written as DNA, the CDR3 is TGTGCCAGCAGCCCGATCGGACAGGGAATAGGCGAGCAGTACTTC. Translated: CASSPIGQGIGEQYF.

The chain joins TRBV29-1 to TRBJ1-2, with 7 nucleotides matching TRBD1. V gave up 6 bases and J gave up 2 bases; unmatched junction bases: 9. The germline V gene has CDR1 SQVTM and CDR2 ANQGSEA. This CDR3 spans 14 amino acids. CDR3: CSVQFQGGNYGYTF. CDR3 DNA sequence: TGCAGCGTCCAATTTCAGGGGGGGAACTATGGCTACACCTTC.

DNA for the CDR3: TGTGCCAGCAGCTGGAGGGGCTCGGGGGGGCTAGAGACCCAGTACTTC. This encodes CASSWRGSGGLETQYF. The chain links TRBV7-9 to TRBJ2-5; 8 bases are a match to TRBD2. This CDR3 contains 16 residues. Germline loops: CDR1 SEHNR, CDR2 FQNEAQ (reference sequence). The ends lost 4 bases at V and 4 bases at J; junction bases unmatched: 11.

This chain connects TRBV25-1 to TRBJ2-7; tentatively, D is TRBD1 (5 bases). The CDR3 sequence is 15 residues long. Germline CDR1 is MGHDK and CDR2 is SYGVNS. V lost 6 bases to trimming and J lost 5 bases, with 20 bases between them. The CDR3 reads CASSLGSRVTDEQYF. Written as DNA, the CDR3 is TGTGCCAGCAGCTTGGGAAGCAGGGTTACGGACGAGCAGTACTTC.

This clonotype was recorded a few times. The rearrangement joins TRBV19 to TRBJ2-7, with 11 bases matching TRBD2. The CDR3 contains 14 residues. The trim removed 9 bases at V and 3 bases at J, leaving 7 bases unmatched. Looked up from germline, CDR1 is LNHDA and CDR2 is SQIVND (reference sequence). The CDR3 sequence: CASRPTSGDYEQYF. The CDR3 nucleotides are TGTGCCAGCAGGCCGACTAGCGGGGACTACGAGCAGTACTTC.

The CDR3 loop is CASSMNPGHAFGSPLHF. The CDR3 DNA follows: TGTGCCAGCAGCATGAACCCCGGACACGCTTTCGGTTCACCCCTCCACTTT. This chain joins TRBV7-9 and TRBJ1-6; D possibly corresponds to TRBD1 (5 bases). This CDR3 has 17 amino acids. Germline V gene data show CDR1 as SEHNR and CDR2 as FQNEAQ (reference sequence). Trimming took 5 bases from V and 9 from J, leaving 23 bases between them.

This clonotype was recorded once. Germline is not matched at one junction end, which may reflect a read error. This chain uses TRBV9 with TRBJ1-3; a weak D match, TRBD1 (5 bases). This CDR3 has 14 amino acids. CDR1 is SGDLS and CDR2 is YYNGEE in the germline V gene. CDR3 loop: CASSVGAGMNTLYF. The DNA for the CDR3 is TGTGCCAGCAGCGTAGGGGCAGGGATGAACACCTTATATTTT. Complete variable domain (other parts from reference TRBV9 and TRBJ1-3): DSGVTQTPKHLITATGQRVTLRCSPRSGDLSVYWYQQSLDQGLQFLIQYYNGEERAKGNILERFSAQQFPDLHSELNLSSLELGDSALYFCASSVGAGMNTLYFGEGSWLTVV.

This clonotype was picked up a small number of times. The chain uses TRBV16 and TRBJ1-2, with 7 bases that match TRBD1. Germline-derived CDR1 and CDR2 are KGHSY and FQNENV. With V trimmed by 8 bases and J by 4 bases, 7 bases remained unmatched. The CDR3 contains 13 residues. CDR3 residues: CASQGGASYGYTF. In DNA, the CDR3 is TGTGCCAGCCAAGGGGGCGCCAGCTATGGCTACACCTTC. Based on the CDR3 plus reference TRBV16 and TRBJ1-2, the full variable domain is GEEVAQTPKHLVRGEGQKAKLYCAPIKGHSYVFWYQQVLKNEFKFLISFQNENVFDETGMPKERFSAKCLPNSPCSLEIQATKLEDSAVYFCASQGGASYGYTFGSGTRLTVV.

This clonotype occurred a few times. The chain employs TRBV11-2 and TRBJ2-7, with a possible D match to TRBD2 (5 bases). The germline gives CDR1 SGHAT, CDR2 FQNNGV. The V and J ends lost 9 bases and 1 base respectively, with 16 bases between them. There are 14 residues in the CDR3. The CDR3 reads CASSIGLTSYEQYF. CDR3 DNA sequence: TGTGCCAGTAGTATTGGACTGACTTCCTACGAGCAGTACTTC.

This clonotype was seen a handful of times. This sequence joins TRBV5-4 and TRBJ2-5, with D possibly matching TRBD2 (6 bases). Germline V gene sequence: CDR1 SGHNT, CDR2 YYREEE (reference sequence). V was shortened by 2 bases and J by 1 base, with 9 bases between the two germline ends. The CDR3 runs 14 residues. For the CDR3, the DNA is TGTGCCAGCAGCTTCGGAGCGGGCCAAGAGACCCAGTACTTC. It encodes CASSFGAGQETQYF.

Note on this clonotype: One end of the junction varies from germline; a read error may be responsible. This sequence joins TRBV19 and TRBJ1-2; TRBD1 aligns across 7 bases. There are 14 residues in the CDR3. The V gene's germline CDR1 is LNHDA and CDR2 SQIVND (reference sequence). The CDR3 bases are TGTGCCAGTAGTATTCAGGGGGTTAACAATGGCTACACCTTC. Translation: CASSIQGVNNGYTF. The entire variable domain, with the rest obtained from reference TRBV19 and TRBJ1-2, is as follows: DGGITQSPKYLFRKEGQNVTLSCEQNLNHDAMYWYRQDPGQGLRLIYYSQIVNDFQKGDIAEGYSVSREKKESFPLTVTSAQKNPTAFYLCASSIQGVNNGYTFGSGTRLTVV.

The chain couples TRBV29-1 to TRBJ2-7, with 8 positions matching TRBD1. Germline trimming cut 6 bases from V and 2 bases from J; bases unmatched to any gene: 9. The CDR3 has 14 amino acids. Germline CDR1 is SQVTM and CDR2 is ANQGSEA. The CDR3 sequence is CSVEDRDRPYEQYF. In nucleotides, the CDR3 is TGCAGCGTCGAGGACAGGGATAGACCCTACGAGCAGTACTTC.

This chain uses TRBV7-2 with TRBJ1-2; TRBD1 is a possible D gene (5 bases). Trimming removed 7 bases at V and 8 bases at J, with 20 bases between. Germline lookup yields CDR1 SGHTA and CDR2 FQGNSA. The CDR3 spans 14 residues. This CDR3 reads CASINPPGRRGYTF. CDR3 coding DNA: TGTGCCAGCATCAACCCCCCGGGGCGACGAGGCTACACCTTC.

This clonotype has just a few counts. The chain recombines TRBV7-9 with TRBJ2-7; unclear D gene. Looked up from germline, CDR1 is SEHNR and CDR2 is FQNEAQ (reference sequence). V dropped 5 bases and J dropped 2 bases, with 10 bases sitting between them. The CDR3 contains 13 residues. CDR3 nucleotide sequence: TGTGCCAGCAGCCGCTCCCCCGCCTACGAGCAGTACTTC. Translation gives CASSRSPAYEQYF.

This clonotype was counted many times. V gene TRBV7-8 combines with J gene TRBJ2-5; D is possibly TRBD1 (5 bases). The CDR3 sequence is 13 residues long. Germline V gives CDR1 SGHVS, CDR2 FQNEAQ. The V end was cut by 5 bases, the J end by 2 bases, with 9 bases between. CDR3 nucleotides: TGTGCCAGCAGCCCAGGGTGGCAAGAGACCCAGTACTTC. It encodes CASSPGWQETQYF.

The V gene is TRBV19, the J gene TRBJ2-5, with TRBD1 matching over 9 bases. Germline V gene sequence: CDR1 LNHDA, CDR2 SQIVND (reference sequence). The CDR3 extends over 15 amino acids. Trimming cost V 10 bases and J 4 bases; bases outside gene matches: 13. The CDR3 DNA reads as TGTGCCACCTCTACGGGACAGGGCACGAGAGAGACCCAGTACTTC. Its protein is CATSTGQGTRETQYF.

This clonotype was seen repeatedly, ten times or more. The CDR3 here is CASSLVTGQRGAEAFF. In DNA, the CDR3 is TGCGCCAGCAGCTTGGTTACAGGCCAGAGGGGCGCTGAAGCTTTCTTT. The V gene is TRBV5-1, the J gene TRBJ1-1, with D possibly TRBD1 on 5 matching bases. CDR1 SGHRS and CDR2 YFSETQ come from the germline V gene. The CDR3 spans 16 residues. With 0 bases removed from V and 6 bases from J, the gap between germline ends came to 18 bases.

This clonotype was detected many times. The chain combines TRBV29-1 with TRBJ2-7; TRBD1 matches 8 bases. This CDR3 comprises 14 residues. Unmatched junction bases numbered 11, after V lost 5 bases and J lost 5 bases. Per the germline V gene, CDR1 is SQVTM and CDR2 is ANQGSEA. The CDR3 reads CSVFGTGRPNEQYF. The CDR3 bases are TGCAGCGTTTTCGGGACAGGACGTCCCAACGAGCAGTACTTC.

This clonotype was observed a handful of times. This chain links TRBV11-2 with TRBJ1-1, with D unresolved. V lost 3 bases to trimming and J lost 8 bases, with 16 bases between them. Germline CDR1 SGHAT, CDR2 FQNNGV. The CDR3 consists of 14 residues. CDR3 region: CASSFGVWTSEAFF. CDR3 in DNA: TGTGCCAGCAGCTTTGGGGTATGGACTTCGGAAGCTTTCTTT.